This TCR beta chain was sequenced in a study of cytotoxic CD8 clonotypes in ibrutinib-treated CLL. Study context: Samples yielded averages of approximately 260,000 productive templates and roughly 91,000 productive rearrangements.

Profiling relied on immunoSEQ multiplex PCR, and the TCRdb table lists in-frame clones only, not all of them. The sample records some 200,000 clones, 79% being singletons. CDR1 is SGHVS and CDR2 is FNYEAQ in the germline V gene. CDR3 length: 14 residues. V dropped 1 base and J dropped 10 bases, with 14 bases sitting between them. For TCR beta libraries, about 2 micrograms of genomic DNA were obtained from cryopreserved PBMCs. Whole-study results and caveats: Baseline levels of clonality went above those of age-matched healthy donors and moved with circulating CD8+ T-cell counts.

A note on this clone: The antigen remains unidentified.

The chain recombines TRBV7-6 with TRBJ2-1; possible D gene TRBD2, 6 bases. Specimen: PBMCs, collected after 12 months of ibrutinib treatment. The TCR comes from a human donor with chronic lymphocytic leukemia. The CDR3 nucleotides are TGTGCCAGCAGCTTAGGGGCGGGAAATATGGAGCAGTTCTTC. Encoded protein: CASSLGAGNMEQFF.